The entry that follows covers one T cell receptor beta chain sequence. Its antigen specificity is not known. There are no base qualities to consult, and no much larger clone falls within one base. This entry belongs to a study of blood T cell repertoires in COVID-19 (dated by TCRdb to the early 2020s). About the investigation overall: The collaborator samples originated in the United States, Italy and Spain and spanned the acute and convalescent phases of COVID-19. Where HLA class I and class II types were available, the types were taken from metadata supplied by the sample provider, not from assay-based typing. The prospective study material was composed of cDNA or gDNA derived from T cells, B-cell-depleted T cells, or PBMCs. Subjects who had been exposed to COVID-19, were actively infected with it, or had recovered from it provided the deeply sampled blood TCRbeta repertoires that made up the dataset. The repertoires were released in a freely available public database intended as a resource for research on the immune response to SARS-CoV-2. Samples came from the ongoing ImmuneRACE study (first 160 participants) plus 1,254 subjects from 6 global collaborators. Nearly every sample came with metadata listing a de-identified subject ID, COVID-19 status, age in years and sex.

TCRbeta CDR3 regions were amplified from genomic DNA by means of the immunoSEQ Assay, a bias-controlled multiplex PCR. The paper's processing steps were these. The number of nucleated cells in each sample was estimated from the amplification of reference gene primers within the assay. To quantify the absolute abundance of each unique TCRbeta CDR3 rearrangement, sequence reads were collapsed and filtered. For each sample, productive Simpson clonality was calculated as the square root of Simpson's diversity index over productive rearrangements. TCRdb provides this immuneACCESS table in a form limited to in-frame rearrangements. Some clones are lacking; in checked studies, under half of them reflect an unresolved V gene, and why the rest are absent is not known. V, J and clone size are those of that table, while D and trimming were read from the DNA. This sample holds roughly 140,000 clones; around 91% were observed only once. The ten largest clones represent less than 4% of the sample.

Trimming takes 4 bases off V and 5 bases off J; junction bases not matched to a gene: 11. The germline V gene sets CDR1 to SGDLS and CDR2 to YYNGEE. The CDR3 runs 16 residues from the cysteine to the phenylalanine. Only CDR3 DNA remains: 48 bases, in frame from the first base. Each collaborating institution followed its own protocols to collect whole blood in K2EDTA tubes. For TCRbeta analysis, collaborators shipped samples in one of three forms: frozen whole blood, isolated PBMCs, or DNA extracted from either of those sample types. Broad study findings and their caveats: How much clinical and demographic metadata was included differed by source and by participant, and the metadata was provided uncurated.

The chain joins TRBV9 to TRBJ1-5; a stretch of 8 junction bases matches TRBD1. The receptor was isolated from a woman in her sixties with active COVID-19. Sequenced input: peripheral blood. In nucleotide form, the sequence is TGTGCCAGCAGCATCTCCGGGACAGGCCTTTATCAGCCCCAGCATTTT. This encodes CASSISGTGLYQPQHF.